This T cell receptor beta chain was captured by sequencing in a study of cytomegalovirus exposure and HLA in healthy donors. Study results and caveats: Cytomegalovirus association was assigned to more than 150 TCR beta chains.

As regards this clone: The target antigen is unknown.

The CDR3 consists of 17 residues. Separate from the 666-subject first cohort was the roughly 130-subject validation cohort, to which the donors belonged. The method was immunoSEQ multiplex PCR; TCRdb's version includes in-frame clones alone and lacks a portion of them. Here the sample spans 80,000 to 100,000 clones, roughly 87% being singletons. The sequence derives from a woman aged 30 to 39 in good health and CMV-seronegative. Material: PBMCs. The chain recombines TRBV1 with TRBJ1-4. TRBV1 is deemed a pseudogene. CDR3 loop: CTSSHTTRRTHNEKLFF. The CDR3 nucleotides read TGCACCAGCAGCCATACGACCCGACGGACTCATAATGAAAAACTGTTTTTT.